This T cell receptor (beta chain) stems from a study of cytomegalovirus exposure and HLA in healthy donors. The study's findings and limits: In a later analysis, productive TCRs from donors in an Asian-associated ancestry cluster reportedly carried fewer N-insertions than the cohort mean.

PCR employed 60 Vbeta and 13 Jbeta primers. Generated by immunoSEQ multiplex PCR, the TCRdb table keeps only in-frame clones and is missing some. Counted here are 85,000 to 130,000 clones, 71% occurring once; the ten biggest clones make up roughly 3%. This CDR3 is 16 amino acids long. Germline CDR1 is KGHSH and CDR2 is LQKENI. The V and J ends lost 5 bases and 3 bases, in that order; junction bases with no gene match: 10. In the case of this clone: As yet, its antigen is unknown.

The rearrangement links TRBV18 to TRBJ2-3, with 8 bases that match TRBD1. The TCR sequence derives from a female donor in good health and CMV-seronegative. Sequencing was done on a sample of PBMCs. DNA for the CDR3: TGTGCCAGCTCAGAGGGACAGGCCGGGGGAACAGATACGCAGTATTTT. Protein: CASSEGQAGGTDTQYF.